The clone carrying this T cell receptor beta chain was detected only a few times. Its antigen is unidentified. Library preparation (for TCRbeta) was performed with unique molecular identifiers. MiXCR, run by TCRdb on the PCR reads, gives a single entry per CDR3 protein. The data hold approximately 500,000 distinct CDR3 sequences, with 27% observed a single time. These data come from a study of T-cell reconstitution after alpha-beta-depleted transplantation in children. Study results and caveats: T-cell counts and diversity were attributed mostly to newly produced T cells one year after transplant. For some patients, TCRbeta diversity was high at day 60 because of recipient T cells and thymic progenitors that survived. Roughly two months post-transplant, alpha-beta T cells reportedly originated from several hundred graft clones that had expanded.

V was trimmed by 8 bases and J by 0 bases, leaving 17 bases between them. The length of the CDR3 is 15 residues. CDR1 is SQVTM, CDR2 ANQGSEA, per germline. This chain uses TRBV29-1 with TRBJ2-1; no clear D. The sequencing here drew on PBMCs, taken before TCRalphabeta/CD19-depleted stem cell transplant. This clonotype originated in a boy under two years old with Wiskott-Aldrich syndrome, due to receive a stem cell transplant. The CDR3 DNA reads TGCAGCAACCGGGTGGGCGGTAGCTCCTACAATGAGCAGTTCTTC. The encoded protein is CSNRVGGSSYNEQFF.